The clone carrying this T cell receptor (beta chain) has ten or more counts. What it binds is not known. J was trimmed by 3 bases and V by 6 bases; bases with no gene match: 8. This CDR3 has 17 residues. Germline CDR1 is MNHEY and CDR2 is SVGAGI. This sample is part of a study of T-cell memory formation after mild COVID-19. On the study more broadly: Largely donor-specific sequence clusters came from a couple of donors.

5'RACE, which relied on constant-segment primers, yielded TCR alpha and TCR beta cDNA libraries carrying sample barcodes and UMIs. TCRdb recomputed calls from the 5' RACE reads with MiXCR, one row per CDR3 protein. Here the sample spans some 150,000 distinct CDR3 sequences, about 19% being singletons. Findings of the study overall: Those CD4+ clones that contracted were mainly in CM and EM (CD8+ ones in EMRA).

This sequence joins TRBV6-5 and TRBJ2-1; TRBD2 matches 13 bases. The sequence was obtained from an adult woman who had mild COVID-19 (a few samples of this study predate the infection). Cell type and time point are not known. What was sequenced was PBMCs or a T cell subset sorted from them (not recorded which). In nucleotides, the CDR3 is TGTGCCAGCAGCCCAGGGACTAGCGGGATGATCTACAATGAGCAGTTCTTC. It codes for CASSPGTSGMIYNEQFF.